Reported below is one TCR beta chain. Its matching antigen is unknown. This sample was taken from a study of CD8+ T cells in alopecia areata. Study-wide background: Dosing with tofacitinib proceeded for 6 to 18 months, followed by 6 months off drug. Findings and caveats of the study: Lesional scalp exceeded normal scalp in clonality, especially in alopecia totalis/universalis.

RNA extraction was followed by reverse transcription into cDNA, which acted as the sequencing template. Some clones are missing from TCRdb's copy, which holds only in-frame ones; the method was immunoSEQ multiplex PCR. Of roughly 190,000 clones detected, around 56% appear once; the ten largest clones hold about 0.69%. This sample's treatment: oral pan-JAK inhibitor, 5-10 mg twice daily. Lesional scalp punch biopsies and peripheral blood came from alopecia areata patients. This specimen consisted of CD4+ T cells sorted from blood, obtained at week 4, from a patient treated with tofacitinib. The source of this sequence is a human donor with alopecia areata.

CDR3 coding DNA: TGCAGCGGTTCTAGCAGCTACGAGCAGTACTTC. It encodes CSGSSSYEQYF. The chain is built from TRBV29-1 and TRBJ2-7, with D maybe TRBD2 (5 bases). Germline-derived CDR1 and CDR2 are SQVTM and ANQGSEA. V was clipped by 7 bases and J by 3 bases, with 10 bases between them. The CDR3 extends over 11 amino acids.